This T cell receptor (beta chain) stems from a study of CD8 T cells in ankylosing spondylitis. General observations from the study: What appeared characteristic of ankylosing spondylitis blood was a TCR beta motif of under 10 highly homologous variants. Earlier work had already found some motif variants in reactive arthritis synovial fluid and blood. Disease-linked clones were found to be CD8+ and relatively rare in peripheral blood. Reportedly, matched ankylosing spondylitis synovial fluid was significantly enriched for disease-linked clones.

In its sample, this clonotype was seen a few times. Its antigen is still unknown. Germline lookup yields CDR1 LGHNA and CDR2 YNFKEQ. Trimming took off 1 base at V and 4 bases at J, with 9 bases between the two ends. The CDR3 spans 14 residues. The TCR beta libraries were generated through quantitative 5'-RACE incorporating molecular barcodes. Each CDR3 protein gets one entry after TCRdb re-called the 5' RACE reads with MiXCR. The table records more than 600,000 distinct CDR3 sequences, around 17% of them present only once. Specimen: blood, either unsorted or a sorted T cell fraction (not recorded which). The sequence came from a male donor with ankylosing spondylitis. The chain uses TRBV4-2 and TRBJ2-3; possible D gene TRBD1, 6 bases. CDR3 DNA: TGTGCCAGCAGCCAAGTACAGGGACCAGATACGCAGTATTTT. Amino acid sequence: CASSQVQGPDTQYF.